What follows are 29 T cell receptor beta chains derived from one specimen sequenced in a study of cytomegalovirus exposure and HLA in healthy donors. PCR used 60 Vbeta primers and 13 Jbeta primers. Clones were sequenced by immunoSEQ multiplex PCR, and TCRdb holds only the in-frame ones, with some missing. This sample has around 150,000 clones, with roughly 64% found just once. Sequencing input: PBMCs. The receptors stem from a woman aged 25 to 39 in good health and CMV-seropositive.

The rearrangement joins TRBV7-9 to TRBJ1-2, with a possible D match to TRBD1 (5 bases). V was trimmed by 3 bases and J by 4 bases, leaving 9 bases between them. Germline CDR1 reads SEHNR; CDR2 reads FQNEAQ (reference sequence). The CDR3 totals 13 residues. The DNA of the CDR3 is TGTGCCAGCAGCTTCGGGGGGATCTATGGCTACACCTTC. It specifies CASSFGGIYGYTF.

The chain couples TRBV7-9 to TRBJ2-1; 9 bases line up with TRBD2. The germline gives CDR1 SEHNR, CDR2 FQNEAQ (reference sequence). The CDR3 covers 16 residues. V shed 7 bases, J shed 9 bases, and the junction held 16 bases outside the gene matches. The CDR3 nucleotides are TGTGCCAGCAACTCCGGGGGCGGGGGGGCCCTCAGTGAGCAGTTCTTC. Protein sequence: CASNSGGGGALSEQFF.

This chain links TRBV7-8 with TRBJ2-2; 8 bases match TRBD1. The CDR3 totals 16 residues. Germline CDR1 and CDR2: SGHVS and FQNEAQ. Unmatched junction bases numbered 9, after V lost 5 bases and J lost 4 bases. The CDR3 bases are TGTGCCAGCAGCACCCGACAGGGGTCATTCACCGGGGAGCTGTTTTTT. Its protein is CASSTRQGSFTGELFF.

The chain employs TRBV9 and TRBJ2-1, with 9 bases aligning to TRBD2. V dropped 1 base and J dropped 2; count of bases not matched to a gene: 4. The germline V gene has CDR1 SGDLS and CDR2 YYNGEE. The CDR3 loop spans 16 amino acids. The CDR3: CASSVLRLAAYNEQFF. The CDR3, as DNA: TGTGCCAGCAGCGTATTGAGACTAGCGGCCTACAATGAGCAGTTCTTC.

This clone was detected only a few times. V gene TRBV20-1 combines with J gene TRBJ2-7; unclear D gene. The CDR3 length is 10 residues. CDR1 and CDR2 from the germline V gene are DFQATT and SNEGSKA (reference sequence). Between the trimmed V and J ends, which lost 3 bases and 4 bases, there was a span of 4 bases. As DNA, the CDR3 is TGCAGTGCTAGCCAGTACGAGCAGTACTTC. It specifies CSASQYEQYF.

This sequence joins TRBV19 and TRBJ1-2, with a possible D match to TRBD1 (5 bases). This CDR3 has 11 amino acids. V lost 7 bases, J lost 4 bases, and 7 bases lay in between. Germline V CDR1 and CDR2: LNHDA, SQIVND (reference sequence). CDR3 DNA sequence: TGTGCCAGTACACAGGCCTATGGCTACACCTTC. It is translated as CASTQAYGYTF.

The chain links TRBV7-2 to TRBJ2-3; 8 bases agree with TRBD2. Trimming took 5 bases from V and 7 from J; bases not matched to a gene: 5. Germline V CDR1 and CDR2: SGHTA, FQGNSA. CDR3 length: 13 residues. CDR3 sequence (DNA): TGTGCCAGCAGCGCCGAGCGGGGGAATACGCAGTATTTT. Translating it yields CASSAERGNTQYF.

The rearrangement links TRBV5-1 to TRBJ1-6, with D hard to call. The length of the CDR3 is 15 residues. Per germline, CDR1 SGHRS and CDR2 YFSETQ. Trimming took off 0 bases at V and 9 bases at J, with 13 bases between the two ends. CDR3 residues: CASSLEEIGGSPLHF. In DNA, the CDR3 is TGCGCCAGCAGCTTGGAGGAGATCGGTGGTTCACCCCTCCACTTT.

This clone was counted only a few times. The J gene is TRBJ2-6, the V gene TRBV5-1, with D perhaps TRBD1 (6 bases). Germline-derived CDR1 and CDR2 are SGHRS and YFSETQ. V dropped 0 bases and J dropped 1 base, with 11 bases sitting between them. The CDR3 sequence is 17 residues long. CDR3 sequence reads: CASSLGLTGSGANVLTF. The CDR3 DNA reads TGCGCCAGCAGCTTGGGGTTAACAGGGTCTGGGGCCAACGTCCTGACTTTC. The full variable domain, with the rest looked up from reference TRBV5-1 and TRBJ2-6, is KAGVTQTPRYLIKTRGQQVTLSCSPISGHRSVSWYQQTPGQGLQFLFEYFSETQRNKGNFPGRFSGRQFSNSRSEMNVSTLELGDSALYLCASSLGLTGSGANVLTFGAGSRLTVL.

This clone turned up a few times. The gene calls are TRBV4-2 and TRBJ2-1; weak D call: TRBD2 (7 bases). This CDR3 contains 19 residues. CDR1 LGHNA and CDR2 YNFKEQ come from the germline V gene. Trimming cost V 0 bases and J 3 bases, with 21 bases left between them. The CDR3 bases are TGTGCCAGCAGCCAAGATGTGCCCGGGGGGCGGGTCCGCTACAATGAGCAGTTCTTC. Residues: CASSQDVPGGRVRYNEQFF.

The chain uses TRBV10-1 and TRBJ2-5; D perhaps matches TRBD1 (5 bases). The CDR3 sequence is 13 residues long. Trimming left V 6 bases short and J 0 bases short, with 8 bases between. Germline CDR1 and CDR2: WNHNN and SYGVQD (reference sequence). The CDR3 here is CASSRQYQETQYF. The CDR3 DNA is TGCGCCAGCAGCCGACAGTACCAAGAGACCCAGTACTTC.

The J gene is TRBJ1-4, the V gene TRBV6-5, with a possible D match to TRBD1 (5 bases). Trimming took off 6 bases at V and 0 bases at J, with 8 bases between the two ends. There are 14 residues in the CDR3. Per the germline V gene, CDR1 is MNHEY and CDR2 is SVGAGI. CDR3 DNA: TGTGCCAGCAGGGGGGGATCAACTAATGAAAAACTGTTTTTT. Its translation: CASRGGSTNEKLFF.

The chain combines TRBV6-5 with TRBJ2-7, with a possible D match to TRBD1 (6 bases). The germline V gene encodes CDR1 MNHEY and CDR2 SVGAGI. V gave up 2 bases and J gave up 0 bases, with 11 bases separating them. The CDR3 runs 15 residues. CDR3 in amino acids: CASSYGLDSSYEQYF. CDR3 DNA sequence: TGTGCCAGCAGTTACGGGTTGGACAGCTCCTACGAGCAGTACTTC.

V usage is TRBV6-5 and J usage is TRBJ1-1; TRBD1 is a possible D gene (5 bases). The germline V gene has CDR1 MNHEY and CDR2 SVGAGI. Trimming left V 6 bases short and J 5 bases short, with 13 bases between. The CDR3 totals 13 residues. The CDR3 here is CASRSPGGTEAFF. CDR3 coding DNA: TGTGCCAGCAGAAGTCCGGGGGGGACTGAAGCTTTCTTT.

This chain links TRBV7-8 with TRBJ1-1, with 8 nucleotides matching TRBD1. The CDR3 has 18 residues. The J segment lost 0 bases and the V segment lost 2 bases, leaving 11 bases of the junction unmatched. Germline-derived CDR1 and CDR2 are SGHVS and FQNEAQ. CDR3 residues: CASSLTVRGRRLNTEAFF. DNA of the CDR3: TGTGCCAGCAGCTTAACTGTCAGGGGGCGTCGGTTGAACACTGAAGCTTTCTTT.

The rearrangement links TRBV9 to TRBJ1-6, with TRBD1 matching over 7 bases. Germline V gene sequence: CDR1 SGDLS, CDR2 YYNGEE. There are 14 residues in the CDR3. J was trimmed by 8 bases and V by 2 bases; bases with no gene match: 4. For the CDR3, the DNA is TGTGCCAGCAGCGTTCGGGACAGAGATTCACCCCTCCACTTT. This translates into CASSVRDRDSPLHF.

The chain joins TRBV7-2 to TRBJ2-3; D unclear. V lost 1 base to trimming and J lost 8 bases, with 22 bases between them. The germline CDR1 and CDR2 sequences are SGHTA and FQGNSA. This CDR3 contains 17 residues. The CDR3 loop reads CASSLVVVVGAGSTQYF. The CDR3 region has the DNA TGTGCCAGCAGCTTAGTCGTGGTCGTCGGAGCCGGATCTACGCAGTATTTT.

The gene calls are TRBV6-5 and TRBJ2-3; TRBD1 matches at 7 bases. V shed 5 bases and J 7 bases; nucleotides not matched to a gene: 9. The CDR3 loop spans 14 amino acids. From germline, CDR1 is MNHEY and CDR2 SVGAGI. CDR3: CASSPDRVTNTQYF. The CDR3 DNA sequence: TGTGCCAGCAGTCCCGACAGGGTGACAAATACGCAGTATTTT.

The chain employs TRBV30 and TRBJ1-2; a weak D match, TRBD1 (6 bases). CDR3 size: 14 residues. Trimming removed 0 bases from V and 4 bases from J, with 12 bases in between. Germline lookup yields CDR1 GTSNPN and CDR2 SVGIG (reference sequence). CDR3: CAWSVRAGAYGYTF. In DNA form, the CDR3 reads TGTGCCTGGAGTGTTAGGGCAGGGGCCTATGGCTACACCTTC.

The chain couples TRBV6-5 to TRBJ2-5; no firm D call. Trimming stripped 0 bases from V and 0 bases from J, with 5 bases between. This CDR3 is built from 14 residues. Germline CDR1 MNHEY, CDR2 SVGAGI. The CDR3 spells CASSYSGDQETQYF. For the CDR3, the DNA is TGTGCCAGCAGTTACTCAGGAGACCAAGAGACCCAGTACTTC.

The V and J genes are TRBV2 and TRBJ1-1; 7 bases are shared with TRBD1. Germline CDR1 SNHLY, CDR2 FYNNEI. The CDR3 extends over 16 amino acids. The trim removed 4 bases at V and 8 bases at J, leaving 16 bases unmatched. The CDR3 coding sequence is TGTGCCAGCAGTGGCCTCTCCGGCAGGGGGACGAGGGAAGCTTTCTTT. Translating gives CASSGLSGRGTREAFF.

This clone was seen more than once but under ten times. The genes are TRBV6-7 and TRBJ1-1, with TRBD1 matching over 8 bases. TRBV6-7 carries the ORF label, with uncertain function. The CDR3 is 16 residues long. Germline trimming cut 2 bases from V and 4 bases from J; bases unmatched to any gene: 9. CDR3 loop: CASSYRQGRRTTEAFF. As DNA, the CDR3 is TGTGCCAGCAGTTACCGACAGGGGCGCAGGACCACTGAAGCTTTCTTT.

This clone was seen a handful of times. The chain joins TRBV2 to TRBJ2-1, with TRBD2 matching 11 bases. Germline CDR1 and CDR2: SNHLY and FYNNEI. The trim removed 10 bases at V and 8 bases at J, leaving 10 bases unmatched. The CDR3 consists of 14 residues. CDR3 sequence reads: CATKTSGSFDEQFF. In nucleotides, the CDR3 is TGTGCCACCAAAACTAGCGGGAGCTTTGATGAGCAGTTCTTC.

The V gene is TRBV5-6, the J gene TRBJ2-7; 10 bases are shared with TRBD2. The junction had 15 bases not matched to a gene; V was cut back by 7 bases and J by 5 bases. Germline V gene data show CDR1 as SGHDT and CDR2 as YYEEEE. The CDR3 runs to 16 residues. The CDR3 sequence is CASGPYVLAGDNEQYF. CDR3 bases: TGTGCCAGCGGCCCTTACGTTCTAGCGGGAGACAACGAGCAGTACTTC.

This clone came up a few times. This rearrangement joins TRBV9 to TRBJ1-2; D is undetermined. This CDR3 region has 12 residues. Between the trimmed V and J ends, which lost 4 bases and 8 bases, there was a span of 12 bases. CDR1 SGDLS and CDR2 YYNGEE come from the germline V gene. In DNA form, the CDR3 reads TGTGCCAGCAGCCCCCACAGTGACGGCTACACCTTC. It specifies CASSPHSDGYTF.

The rearrangement joins TRBV4-1 to TRBJ2-7, with D maybe TRBD2 (5 bases). Trimming took off 4 bases at V and 0 bases at J, with 13 bases between the two ends. Germline V gene lookup returns CDR1 MGHRA and CDR2 YSYEKL. CDR3 length: 15 residues. Written as DNA, the CDR3 is TGCGCCAGCAGCCCGAACTCTGGGAGCTCCTACGAGCAGTACTTC. Amino acid sequence: CASSPNSGSSYEQYF.

The V gene is TRBV9, the J gene TRBJ1-4; D perhaps matches TRBD1 (5 bases). The CDR3 consists of 15 residues. Germline CDR1 is SGDLS and CDR2 is YYNGEE. V dropped 0 bases and J dropped 6 bases, with 12 bases sitting between them. For the CDR3, the DNA is TGTGCCAGCAGCGTAGAGGGGAAAGATTATGAAAAACTGTTTTTT. Translating it yields CASSVEGKDYEKLFF.

Only a few counts were recorded for this clone. The CDR3 DNA follows: TGTGCCAGCAGCTTAGGGACAGGGTTTGAAAAACTGTTTTTT. Protein: CASSLGTGFEKLFF. This rearrangement joins TRBV7-2 to TRBJ1-4, with 8 bases lining up with TRBD1. This CDR3 spans 14 amino acids. V was pared by 1 base and J by 7 bases, with 2 bases of the junction left unmatched. CDR1 SGHTA and CDR2 FQGNSA come from the germline V gene. The full variable domain, rest sourced from reference TRBV7-2 and TRBJ1-4, is GAGVSQSPSNKVTEKGKDVELRCDPISGHTALYWYRQSLGQGLEFLIYFQGNSAPDKSGLPSDRFSAERTGGSVSTLTIQRTQQEDSAVYLCASSLGTGFEKLFFGSGTQLSVL.

The rearrangement uses TRBV5-1 and TRBJ2-6; TRBD1 agrees at 8 bases. Germline CDR1 reads SGHRS; CDR2 reads YFSETQ. J was trimmed by 2 bases and V by 5 bases; bases with no gene match: 9. There are 17 residues in the CDR3. The CDR3 loop reads CASRDRGRGPGANVLTF. CDR3 coding DNA: TGCGCCAGCAGGGACCGAGGCAGGGGGCCTGGGGCCAACGTCCTGACTTTC.